Listed below are T cell receptor beta chains from one sample, sequenced in a study of T cell responses to AZD1222 COVID-19 vaccine. Produced via immunoSEQ multiplex PCR; TCRdb's table is partial and in-frame only. In the table there are fewer than 120,000 clones, around nine tenths of which are singletons. Source: peripheral blood, taken 28 days after the second AZD1222 dose. The receptor source for this set is an adult who received the AZD1222 COVID-19 vaccine. Each CDR3 is given with its conserved first and last residue. Fields, in order: J gene, V gene, clone size, D gene, CDR3 protein, CDR3 DNA. D genes are given only for firm matches. Part of the rows lack a size; the others show once, few, many or a class for expanded clones.

TRBJ2-7,TRBV2,NA,NA,CASSEPSELIYEQYF,TGTGCCAGCAGTGAACCGTCCGAGCTAATCTACGAGCAGTACTTC
TRBJ2-2,TRBV9,NA,TRBD2,CASRGSGGAAGELFF,TGTGCCAGCAGAGGTAGCGGGGGGGCCGCCGGGGAGCTGTTTTTT
TRBJ1-2,TRBV5-6,NA,TRBD1,CASSLYGTGRNYGYTF,TGTGCCAGCAGCTTATATGGGACAGGGAGGAACTATGGCTACACCTTC
TRBJ2-1,TRBV3-1/TRBV3-2,NA,TRBD2,CATQAGGGYNEQFF,TGTGCCACCCAAGCGGGGGGGGGCTACAATGAGCAGTTCTTC
TRBJ2-3,TRBV10-3,NA,TRBD2,CAIMTSGGALHSTDTQYF,TGTGCCATCATGACCAGCGGGGGGGCCCTCCATAGCACAGATACGCAGTATTTT
TRBJ2-1,TRBV19,NA,NA,CASSNRQNNEQFF,TGTGCCAGTAGTAACCGACAGAACAATGAGCAGTTCTTC
TRBJ1-2,TRBV3-1/TRBV3-2,NA,NA,CASSPSWAHGYTF,TGTGCCAGCAGCCCCTCCTGGGCGCATGGCTACACCTTC
TRBJ2-3,TRBV24-1,NA,TRBD2,CATSDLGLAGGRDTQYF,TGTGCCACCAGTGATCTGGGACTAGCGGGGGGGCGTGATACGCAGTATTTT
TRBJ2-2,TRBV4-3,few,NA,CASSQTNTGELFF,TGCGCCAGCAGCCAAACGAACACCGGGGAGCTGTTTTTT
TRBJ1-1,TRBV6-2/TRBV6-3,NA,NA,CASSYPVLGVYTEAFF,TGTGCCAGCAGTTATCCGGTCTTAGGGGTCTACACTGAAGCTTTCTTT
TRBJ2-2,TRBV18,once,NA,CASSPPRQPGDTGELFF,TGTGCCAGCTCACCGCCCCGACAGCCTGGGGACACCGGGGAGCTGTTTTTT
TRBJ2-1,TRBV4-3,NA,NA,CASSQDGRGRQFF,TGCGCCAGCAGCCAAGATGGGAGGGGGCGGCAGTTCTTC
TRBJ2-1,TRBV9,NA,TRBD1,CASSVGTVYNEQFF,TGTGCCAGCAGTGTCGGGACAGTCTACAATGAGCAGTTCTTC
TRBJ2-6,TRBV19,NA,NA,CASRVVSGANVLTF,TGTGCCAGCAGGGTTGTCTCTGGGGCCAACGTCCTGACTTTC
TRBJ1-1,TRBV9,NA,NA,CASRRDNLPTEAFF,TGTGCCAGCAGGCGAGACAACCTCCCCACTGAAGCTTTCTTT
TRBJ1-4,TRBV5-1,NA,NA,CASSFRTVDEKLFF,TGCGCCAGCAGTTTTAGGACAGTGGATGAAAAACTGTTTTTT
TRBJ2-7,TRBV11-2,NA,NA,CASSLAADVIYEQYF,TGTGCCAGCAGCTTAGCCGCCGATGTAATCTACGAGCAGTACTTC
TRBJ2-3,TRBV7-2,NA,NA,CASSPRGTSTDTQYF,TGTGCCAGCAGCCCACGGGGGACTAGCACAGATACGCAGTATTTT
TRBJ2-5,TRBV7-2,NA,TRBD1,CASSLIGQGPRETQYF,TGTGCCAGCAGCTTGATAGGACAGGGGCCCAGAGAGACCCAGTACTTC
TRBJ2-7,TRBV4-3,NA,NA,CASSQVSGSLSEQYF,TGCGCCAGCAGCCAAGTCTCCGGATCCCTTTCCGAGCAGTACTTC
TRBJ2-7,TRBV7-3,NA,NA,CASSLFGPRHEQYF,TGTGCCAGCAGCTTATTTGGGCCGCGCCACGAGCAGTACTTC
TRBJ1-2,TRBV7-2,NA,TRBD1,CASSSRDRAYGYTF,TGTGCCAGCAGCTCCCGGGACAGGGCCTATGGCTACACCTTC
TRBJ2-7,TRBV12-3/TRBV12-4,NA,NA,CASSEGGYEQYF,TGTGCCAGCAGTGAGGGGGGGTACGAGCAGTACTTC
TRBJ1-6,TRBV25-1,NA,NA,CASPKSRSPLHF,TGTGCCAGCCCGAAATCGAGATCACCCCTCCACTTT
TRBJ1-4,TRBV12-5,NA,NA,CASGFGGTNEKLFF,TGTGCTAGTGGTTTCGGGGGAACTAATGAAAAACTGTTTTTT
TRBJ2-2,TRBV11-3,few,TRBD2,CASSVGAGVNTGELFF,TGTGCCAGCTCCGTCGGGGCGGGGGTGAACACCGGGGAGCTGTTTTTT
TRBJ1-2,TRBV19,NA,NA,CASSPQGTPSDGYTF,TGTGCCAGTAGTCCGCAAGGGACACCCTCAGATGGCTACACCTTC
TRBJ2-1,TRBV5-1,NA,NA,CASSTYNEQFF,TGCGCCAGCAGTACCTACAATGAGCAGTTCTTC
TRBJ1-5,TRBV28,NA,TRBD1,CASSFVTGGDQPQHF,TGTGCCAGCAGTTTCGTTACAGGGGGCGACCAGCCCCAGCATTTT
TRBJ1-2,TRBV7-9,NA,NA,CASSLRRDNSDGGYTF,TGTGCCAGCAGCTTACGCCGGGACAACTCTGACGGGGGCTACACCTTC
TRBJ2-3,TRBV1,once,NA,CTSSQVGLATDTQYF,TGCACCAGCAGCCAAGTAGGACTAGCCACAGATACGCAGTATTTT